This T cell receptor (beta chain) was observed in a study of T cells in Graves' hyperthyroidism and ophthalmopathy. Overall study context: Upon initial diagnosis and before any treatment, peripheral blood was collected.

V was clipped by 2 bases and J by 0 bases, with 8 bases between them. Germline V CDR1 and CDR2: SGHAT, FQDESV (reference sequence). The CDR3 covers 14 residues. Only a few counts were recorded for this clonotype. Its antigen is unidentified. Researchers took RNA transcripts and amplified the TCR beta CDR3 regions from them. When the TCR CDR3 underwent first-round RT-PCR, the HTBI primer set was used. TCRdb itself ran the multiplex PCR reads through MiXCR, one entry per CDR3 protein. The data contain 250,000 to 300,000 distinct CDR3 sequences, roughly 19% of them singletons. Study-wide points: Ophthalmopathy cases were set apart from stable hyperthyroidism by a 13 V-J model. Blood held most thyroid clonotypes expanded above 0.001 frequency.

The chain uses TRBV11-1 and TRBJ2-7; no clear D. The specimen was blood. This TCR was recovered from a man aged 50 or older with Graves' ophthalmopathy. Written as DNA, the CDR3 is TGTGCCAGCAGCTTATATAAGAGCTCCTACGAGCAGTACTTC. Amino acid sequence: CASSLYKSSYEQYF.